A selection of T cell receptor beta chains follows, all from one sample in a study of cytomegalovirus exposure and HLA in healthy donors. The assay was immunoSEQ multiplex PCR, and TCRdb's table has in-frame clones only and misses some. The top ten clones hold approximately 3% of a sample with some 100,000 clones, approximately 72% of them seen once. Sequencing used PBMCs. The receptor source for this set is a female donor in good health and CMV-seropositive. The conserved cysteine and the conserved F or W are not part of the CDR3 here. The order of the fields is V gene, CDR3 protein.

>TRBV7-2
ASSYLQGHGEKLF
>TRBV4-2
ASSQDRRPRETQY
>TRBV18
ASSYSGQGDEQY
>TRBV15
ATSRAGGASYEQY
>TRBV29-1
SGLYGGGQLPTGELF
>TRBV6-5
ASSYRPDSSYEQY
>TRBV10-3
AIRTTGGVDYGYT
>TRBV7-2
ASSLGLGDGYT
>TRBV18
ASSRQDGSTDTQY
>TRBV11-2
ASSFRLEAGELF
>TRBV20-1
SATNNEKLF
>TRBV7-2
ASSLQAGEVGELF
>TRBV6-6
ASRTRTGTSVYEQY
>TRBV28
ASRSTGTGELF
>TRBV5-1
ASSLTGDQPQH
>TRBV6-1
ASSDFGDIKY
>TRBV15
ATSRDRGSTEAF
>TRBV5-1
ASSLELAGGAYTQY
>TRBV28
ASSHFRSRAGELF
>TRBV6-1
ASSDFTPNYGYT
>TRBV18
ASSPNKGGTGELF
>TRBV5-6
ASSSLAGGTGELF
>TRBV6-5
ASGQGAVGYT
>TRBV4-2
ASRPGLAGGKGGYNEQF
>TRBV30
AWSPQGRQPQH
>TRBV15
ATSRDSSSGGSGANVLT
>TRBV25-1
ASSEYGGTSTDTQY
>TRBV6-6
ASSWAGQETQY
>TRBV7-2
ASSPQLLAGGDTQY
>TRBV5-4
ASSREGVNTEAF
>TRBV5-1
ASSTGTKTYEQY
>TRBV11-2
ASTWTGMNTEAF
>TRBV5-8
ASSRDRGETQY
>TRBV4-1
ASSQVPRGEQF
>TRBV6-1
ASSELTGENIQY
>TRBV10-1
ASSRTSGAAQF
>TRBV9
ASSVDAGRYNEQF
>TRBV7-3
ASSQGVNTEAF
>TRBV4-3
ASSRGWGEEEKLF
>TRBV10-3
AISEPAGSVKGYT
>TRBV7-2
ASSLGTGFNQPQH
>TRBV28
ASKPGQDNQPQH
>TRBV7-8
ASSLGDEQF
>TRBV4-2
ASSQRLAGGSGNEQF